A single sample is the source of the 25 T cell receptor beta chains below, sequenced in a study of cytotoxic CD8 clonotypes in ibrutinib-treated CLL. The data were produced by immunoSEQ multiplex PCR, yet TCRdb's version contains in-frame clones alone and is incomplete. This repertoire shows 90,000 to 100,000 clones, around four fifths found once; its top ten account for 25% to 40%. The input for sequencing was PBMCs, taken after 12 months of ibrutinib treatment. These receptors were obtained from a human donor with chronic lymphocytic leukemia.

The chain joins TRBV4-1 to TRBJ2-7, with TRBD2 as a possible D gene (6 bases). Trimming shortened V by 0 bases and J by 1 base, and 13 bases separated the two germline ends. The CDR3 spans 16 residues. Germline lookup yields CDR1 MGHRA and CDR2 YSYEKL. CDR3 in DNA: TGCGCCAGCAGCCAAGAGTCGGGGGACCTTTCCTACGAGCAGTACTTC. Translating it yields CASSQESGDLSYEQYF.

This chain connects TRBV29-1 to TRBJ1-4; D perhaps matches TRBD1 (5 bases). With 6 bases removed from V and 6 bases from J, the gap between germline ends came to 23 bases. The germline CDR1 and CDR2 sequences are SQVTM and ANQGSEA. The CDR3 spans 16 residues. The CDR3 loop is CSVRGVRVASDEKLFF. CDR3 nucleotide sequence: TGCAGCGTCCGAGGGGTTAGGGTGGCGTCGGATGAAAAACTGTTTTTT.

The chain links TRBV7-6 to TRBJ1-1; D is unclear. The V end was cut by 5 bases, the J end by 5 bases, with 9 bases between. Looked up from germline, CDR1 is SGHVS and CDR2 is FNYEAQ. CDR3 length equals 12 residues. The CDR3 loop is CASSQPGTEAFF. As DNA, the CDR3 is TGTGCCAGCAGCCAACCCGGGACTGAAGCTTTCTTT.

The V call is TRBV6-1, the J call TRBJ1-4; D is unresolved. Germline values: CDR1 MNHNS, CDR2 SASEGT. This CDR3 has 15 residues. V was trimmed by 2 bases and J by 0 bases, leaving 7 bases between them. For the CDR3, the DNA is TGTGCCAGCAGTGAAATGGTTGCAACTAATGAAAAACTGTTTTTT. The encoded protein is CASSEMVATNEKLFF.

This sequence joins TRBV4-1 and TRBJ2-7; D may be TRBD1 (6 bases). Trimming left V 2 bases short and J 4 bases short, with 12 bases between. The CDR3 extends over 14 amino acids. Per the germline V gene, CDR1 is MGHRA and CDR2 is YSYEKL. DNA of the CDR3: TGCGCCAGCAGCCAACCGGACAGAATATACGAGCAGTACTTC. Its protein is CASSQPDRIYEQYF.

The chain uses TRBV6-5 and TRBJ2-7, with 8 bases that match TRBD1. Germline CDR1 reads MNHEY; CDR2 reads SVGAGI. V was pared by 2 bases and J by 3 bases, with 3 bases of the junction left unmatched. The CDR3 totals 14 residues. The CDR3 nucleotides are TGTGCCAGCAGTTACGGACAGGGAGGCTACGAGCAGTACTTC. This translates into CASSYGQGGYEQYF.

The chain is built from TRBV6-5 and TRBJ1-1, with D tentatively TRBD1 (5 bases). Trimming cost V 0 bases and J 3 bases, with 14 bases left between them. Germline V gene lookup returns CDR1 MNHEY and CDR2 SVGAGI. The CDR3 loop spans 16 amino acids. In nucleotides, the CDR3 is TGTGCCAGCAGTTACTCGCGTACGGGACGGCACACTGAAGCTTTCTTT. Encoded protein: CASSYSRTGRHTEAFF.

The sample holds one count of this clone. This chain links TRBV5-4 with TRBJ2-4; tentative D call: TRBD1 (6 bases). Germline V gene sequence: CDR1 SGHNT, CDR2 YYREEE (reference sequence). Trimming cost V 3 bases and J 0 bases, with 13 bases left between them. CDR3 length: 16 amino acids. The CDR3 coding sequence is TGTGCCAGCAGCTCGATGTTAGGGGGAGCCAAAAACATTCAGTACTTC. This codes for CASSSMLGGAKNIQYF. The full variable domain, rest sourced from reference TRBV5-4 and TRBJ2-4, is ETGVTQSPTHLIKTRGQQVTLRCSSQSGHNTVSWYQQALGQGPQFIFQYYREEENGRGNFPPRFSGLQFPNYSSELNVNALELDDSALYLCASSSMLGGAKNIQYFGAGTRLSVL.

The CDR3 protein is CASSQSRQGASYNEQFF. DNA of the CDR3: TGCGCCAGCAGCCAGTCTCGACAGGGGGCATCCTACAATGAGCAGTTCTTC. The V gene is TRBV4-3, the J gene TRBJ2-1; 10 positions agree with TRBD1. Germline CDR1 reads LGHNA; CDR2 reads YSLEER. The CDR3 loop spans 17 amino acids. V gave up 3 bases and J gave up 1 base; unmatched junction bases: 6.

The CDR3 loop is CASSFRGAPYEQYF. Here the CDR3 DNA reads TGTGCCAGCAGCTTCCGGGGGGCCCCCTACGAGCAGTACTTC. This chain links TRBV5-4 with TRBJ2-7, with D possibly being TRBD2 (7 bases). CDR1 is SGHNT, CDR2 YYREEE, per germline (reference sequence). CDR3 length: 14 amino acids. V shed 2 bases and J shed 2 bases, with 11 bases lying between them.

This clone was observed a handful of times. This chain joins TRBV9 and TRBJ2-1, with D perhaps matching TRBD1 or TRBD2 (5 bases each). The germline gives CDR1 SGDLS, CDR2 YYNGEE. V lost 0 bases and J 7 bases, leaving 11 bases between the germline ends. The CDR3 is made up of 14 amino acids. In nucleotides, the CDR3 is TGTGCCAGCAGCGTAGTTGGGGGTTCGAATGAGCAGTTCTTC. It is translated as CASSVVGGSNEQFF. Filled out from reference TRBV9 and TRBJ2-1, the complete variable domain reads DSGVTQTPKHLITATGQRVTLRCSPRSGDLSVYWYQQSLDQGLQFLIQYYNGEERAKGNILERFSAQQFPDLHSELNLSSLELGDSALYFCASSVVGGSNEQFFGPGTRLTVL.

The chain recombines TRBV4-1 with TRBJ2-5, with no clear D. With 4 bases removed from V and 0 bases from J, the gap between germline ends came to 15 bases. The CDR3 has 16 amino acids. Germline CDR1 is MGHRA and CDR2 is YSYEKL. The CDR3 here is CASSRSSDGYQETQYF. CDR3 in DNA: TGCGCCAGCAGCCGCTCATCCGACGGGTACCAAGAGACCCAGTACTTC.

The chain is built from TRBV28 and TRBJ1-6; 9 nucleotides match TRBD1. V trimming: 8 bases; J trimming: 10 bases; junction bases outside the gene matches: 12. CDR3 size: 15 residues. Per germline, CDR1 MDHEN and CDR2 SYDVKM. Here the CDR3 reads CASGRKTGGSSPLHF. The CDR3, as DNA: TGTGCCAGCGGTCGTAAGACAGGGGGTTCGTCACCCCTCCACTTT.

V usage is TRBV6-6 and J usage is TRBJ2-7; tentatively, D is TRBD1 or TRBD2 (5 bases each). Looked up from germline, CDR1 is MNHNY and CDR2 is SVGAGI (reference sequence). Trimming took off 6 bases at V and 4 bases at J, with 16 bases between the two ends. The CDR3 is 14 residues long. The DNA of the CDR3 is TGTGCCAGCAGCTACGGGGCAGTGCGATACGAGCAGTACTTC. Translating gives CASSYGAVRYEQYF.

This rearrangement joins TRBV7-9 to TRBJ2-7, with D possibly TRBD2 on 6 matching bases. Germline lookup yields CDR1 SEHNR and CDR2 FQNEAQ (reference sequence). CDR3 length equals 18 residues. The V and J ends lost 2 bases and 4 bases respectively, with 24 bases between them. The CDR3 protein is CASSLKGGGSPIFYEQYF. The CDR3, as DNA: TGTGCCAGCAGCTTAAAGGGTGGGGGGTCCCCGATTTTTTACGAGCAGTACTTC.

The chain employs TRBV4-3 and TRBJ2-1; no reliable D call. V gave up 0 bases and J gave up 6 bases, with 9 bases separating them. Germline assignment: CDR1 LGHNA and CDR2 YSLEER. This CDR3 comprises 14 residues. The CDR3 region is CASSQEGLSNEQFF. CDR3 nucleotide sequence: TGCGCCAGCAGCCAAGAAGGCCTTTCCAATGAGCAGTTCTTC.

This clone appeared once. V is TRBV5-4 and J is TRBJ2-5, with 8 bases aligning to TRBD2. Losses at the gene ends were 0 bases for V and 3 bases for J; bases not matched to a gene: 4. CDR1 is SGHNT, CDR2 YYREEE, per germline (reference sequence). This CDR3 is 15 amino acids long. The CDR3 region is CASSLGGGREETQYF. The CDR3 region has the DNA TGTGCCAGCAGCTTGGGCGGGGGGAGAGAAGAGACCCAGTACTTC. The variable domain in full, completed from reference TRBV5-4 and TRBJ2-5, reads ETGVTQSPTHLIKTRGQQVTLRCSSQSGHNTVSWYQQALGQGPQFIFQYYREEENGRGNFPPRFSGLQFPNYSSELNVNALELDDSALYLCASSLGGGREETQYFGPGTRLLVL.

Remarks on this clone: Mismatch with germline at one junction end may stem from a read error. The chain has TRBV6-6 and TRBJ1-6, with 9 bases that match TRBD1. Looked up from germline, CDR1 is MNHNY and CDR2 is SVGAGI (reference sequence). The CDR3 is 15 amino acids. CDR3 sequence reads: CASSYSQGAGSLLHF. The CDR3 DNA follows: TGTGCCAGCAGTTACTCACAGGGGGCAGGATCACTCCTCCACTTT.

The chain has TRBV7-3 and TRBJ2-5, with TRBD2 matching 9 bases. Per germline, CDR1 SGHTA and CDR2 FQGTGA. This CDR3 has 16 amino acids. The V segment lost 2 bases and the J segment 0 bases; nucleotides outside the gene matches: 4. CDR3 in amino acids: CASSLVPSGNQETQYF. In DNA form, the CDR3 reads TGTGCCAGCAGCTTAGTTCCTAGCGGGAACCAAGAGACCCAGTACTTC.

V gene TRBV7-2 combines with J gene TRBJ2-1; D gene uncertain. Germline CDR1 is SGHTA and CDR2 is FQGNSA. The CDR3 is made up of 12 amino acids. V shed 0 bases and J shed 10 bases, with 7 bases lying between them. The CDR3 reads CASSLAQDEQFF. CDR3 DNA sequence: TGTGCCAGCAGCTTAGCTCAAGACGAGCAGTTCTTC. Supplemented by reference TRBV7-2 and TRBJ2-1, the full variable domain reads GAGVSQSPSNKVTEKGKDVELRCDPISGHTALYWYRQSLGQGLEFLIYFQGNSAPDKSGLPSDRFSAERTGGSVSTLTIQRTQQEDSAVYLCASSLAQDEQFFGPGTRLTVL.

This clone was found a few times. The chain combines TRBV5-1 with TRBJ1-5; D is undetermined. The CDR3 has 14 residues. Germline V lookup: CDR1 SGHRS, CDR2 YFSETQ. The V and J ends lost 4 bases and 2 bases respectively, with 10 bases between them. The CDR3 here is CASSQDGRNQPQHF. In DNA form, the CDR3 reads TGCGCCAGCAGCCAGGACGGACGCAATCAGCCCCAGCATTTT.

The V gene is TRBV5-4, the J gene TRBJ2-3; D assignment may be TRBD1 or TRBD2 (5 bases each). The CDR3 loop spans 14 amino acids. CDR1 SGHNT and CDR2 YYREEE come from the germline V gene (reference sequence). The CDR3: CAMGRGANTDTQYF. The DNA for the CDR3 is TGTGCGATGGGACGAGGGGCGAACACAGATACGCAGTATTTT.

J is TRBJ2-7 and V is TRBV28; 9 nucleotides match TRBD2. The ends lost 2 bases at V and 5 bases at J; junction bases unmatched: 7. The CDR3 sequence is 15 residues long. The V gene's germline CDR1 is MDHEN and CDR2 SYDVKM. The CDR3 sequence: CASSLLSGGGDEQYF. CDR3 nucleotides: TGTGCCAGCAGTTTACTTAGCGGGGGAGGCGACGAGCAGTACTTC.

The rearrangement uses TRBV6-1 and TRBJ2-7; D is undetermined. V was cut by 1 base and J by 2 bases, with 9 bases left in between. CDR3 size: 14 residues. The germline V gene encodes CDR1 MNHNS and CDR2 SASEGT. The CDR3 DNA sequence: TGTGCCAGCAGTGAAGGGACGGGCCCCTACGAGCAGTACTTC. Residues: CASSEGTGPYEQYF.

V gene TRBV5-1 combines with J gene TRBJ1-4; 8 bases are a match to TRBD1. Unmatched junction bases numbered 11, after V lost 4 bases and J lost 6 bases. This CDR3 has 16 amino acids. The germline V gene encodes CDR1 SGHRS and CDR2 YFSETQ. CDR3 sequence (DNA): TGCGCCAGCAGCGGGCTCGGACAGGGAGGGGATGAAAAACTGTTTTTT. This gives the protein CASSGLGQGGDEKLFF.